This record covers a single TCR beta chain. Its antigen is still unknown. Indicated treatment: roughly nine-day PBMC culture with coronavirus spike peptide pools or control peptides (ViraFEST assay). Samples of CD4+ T cells were obtained from the unexposed donor before the COVID-19 pandemic (2011-2018). Both day 3 and day 7 involved replacing half of the medium with fresh IL-2 medium. The CDR3 runs 14 residues. Germline loops: CDR1 SGHDT, CDR2 YYEEEE. V was clipped by 2 bases and J by 7 bases, with 16 bases between them. The data were obtained in a study of vaccination and CD4 T cells after COVID-19. CD4+ T cells that had been cultured provided DNA sequenced with the Oncomine TCR Beta short-read assay. A single record per CDR3 protein comes from TCRdb applying MiXCR to the PCR reads. This table holds approximately 2,500 distinct CDR3 sequences, 15% to 20% found once.

This clonotype originated in a human donor in good health. The chain employs TRBV5-6 and TRBJ2-7, with D perhaps matching TRBD1 or TRBD2 (5 bases each). What was sequenced was CD4+ T cells from blood, cultured in vitro. The CDR3 spells CASSFGLTGLEQYF. CDR3 sequence (DNA): TGTGCCAGCAGCTTTGGGTTAACGGGGCTAGAGCAGTACTTC.